A selection of T cell receptor beta chains follows, all from one sample in a study of blood T cell repertoires in COVID-19. Clones were read by immunoSEQ multiplex PCR, and TCRdb kept only the in-frame ones, dropping some. Of more than 400,000 clones listed, roughly nine tenths were seen once; the top ten hold around 0.64%. The sequenced sample was PBMCs or T cells enriched from blood (not recorded which). The origin of the receptors is a young woman who had recovered from COVID-19. CDR3s include the opening cysteine and the closing phenylalanine or tryptophan. The order of the fields is J gene, D gene, clone size, V gene, CDR3 DNA, CDR3 protein. D genes are given only for firm matches. Clone sizes are given selectively: once, few, many, or a class where the clone is expanded.

j_gene: TRBJ2-7; d_gene: .; abundance: .; v_gene: TRBV19; CDR3nt: TGTGCCAGTACCCCGATAAGGAGGGGGGGTTACGACTCATTGTCCTACGAGCAGTACTTC; CDR3aa: CASTPIRRGGYDSLSYEQYF
j_gene: TRBJ2-7; d_gene: .; abundance: once; v_gene: TRBV24-1; CDR3nt: TGTGCCACCAGTGACCGGCCCCGGGACTCCCGCCACGACCACGAGCAGTACTTC; CDR3aa: CATSDRPRDSRHDHEQYF
j_gene: TRBJ2-3; d_gene: .; abundance: .; v_gene: TRBV28; CDR3nt: TGTGCCAGCAAAGGGGCCCACACAGATACGCAGTATTTT; CDR3aa: CASKGAHTDTQYF
j_gene: TRBJ2-3; d_gene: TRBD2; abundance: .; v_gene: TRBV4-1; CDR3nt: TGCGCCAGCAGCCAAGATCGGGGACTAGCGGCCCGCGATACGCAGTATTTT; CDR3aa: CASSQDRGLAARDTQYF
j_gene: TRBJ2-7; d_gene: TRBD1; abundance: .; v_gene: TRBV2; CDR3nt: TGTGCCAGCAGCCGACAGGGGGCCTACGAGCAGTACTTC; CDR3aa: CASSRQGAYEQYF
j_gene: TRBJ2-5; d_gene: .; abundance: .; v_gene: TRBV28; CDR3nt: TGTGCCAGCAGTTTGTGGAAGGCCACGGGGACCCAGTACTTC; CDR3aa: CASSLWKATGTQYF
j_gene: TRBJ1-1; d_gene: .; abundance: few; v_gene: TRBV6-2/TRBV6-3; CDR3nt: TGTGCCAGCAGTTACCGGGGGAACACTGAAGCTTTCTTT; CDR3aa: CASSYRGNTEAFF
j_gene: TRBJ2-1; d_gene: TRBD2; abundance: .; v_gene: TRBV27; CDR3nt: TGTGCCAGCACCCATTGCGGGGGGGAGCACTCCTACAATGAGCAGTTCTTC; CDR3aa: CASTHCGGEHSYNEQFF
j_gene: TRBJ1-1; d_gene: .; abundance: .; v_gene: TRBV24-1; CDR3nt: TGTGCCACCAGTGACTCCGCACAGGGAAACACTGAAGCTTTCTTT; CDR3aa: CATSDSAQGNTEAFF
j_gene: TRBJ2-1; d_gene: .; abundance: few; v_gene: TRBV9; CDR3nt: TGTGCCAGCAGCCGCGACTGGGAGGCAAGGAATGAGCAGTTCTTC; CDR3aa: CASSRDWEARNEQFF
j_gene: TRBJ2-2; d_gene: .; abundance: .; v_gene: TRBV18; CDR3nt: TGTGCCAGCTCACCCGGGACTCCTAACGTCGGGGAGCTGTTTTTT; CDR3aa: CASSPGTPNVGELFF
j_gene: TRBJ2-7; d_gene: .; abundance: .; v_gene: TRBV5-6; CDR3nt: TGTGCCAGCAGCTTCTACCGCCCCTACGAGCAGTACTTC; CDR3aa: CASSFYRPYEQYF
j_gene: TRBJ1-6; d_gene: .; abundance: .; v_gene: TRBV10-1; CDR3nt: TGCGCCAGTTTTCATTCTCCCTCCACAGGGTGTCATTCACCCCTCCACTTT; CDR3aa: CASFHSPSTGCHSPLHF
j_gene: TRBJ2-5; d_gene: TRBD2; abundance: .; v_gene: TRBV7-3; CDR3nt: TGTGCCAGCAGCCCATACCCCGGGACTAGTCCGGAGACCCAGTACTTC; CDR3aa: CASSPYPGTSPETQYF
j_gene: TRBJ1-6; d_gene: .; abundance: once; v_gene: TRBV7-9; CDR3nt: TGTGCCAGCAGCTTAGAAGCCTCACCCCTCCACTTT; CDR3aa: CASSLEASPLHF
j_gene: TRBJ1-5; d_gene: .; abundance: few; v_gene: TRBV7-9; CDR3nt: TGTGCCAGCAGCTTGGACAGTCAGCCCCAGCATTTT; CDR3aa: CASSLDSQPQHF
j_gene: TRBJ2-2; d_gene: .; abundance: .; v_gene: TRBV18; CDR3nt: TGTGCCAGCTCACCTTCTAGGGACTCCACGAACACCGGGGAGCTGTTTTTT; CDR3aa: CASSPSRDSTNTGELFF
j_gene: TRBJ1-1; d_gene: TRBD1; abundance: .; v_gene: TRBV19; CDR3nt: TGTGCCAGTAGTCTGGCAGGGGGCACTGAAGCTTTCTTT; CDR3aa: CASSLAGGTEAFF
j_gene: TRBJ2-1; d_gene: .; abundance: .; v_gene: TRBV12-3/TRBV12-4; CDR3nt: TGTGCCAGCAGCCCAGAGGTTGTCGGTGAGCAGTTCTTC; CDR3aa: CASSPEVVGEQFF
j_gene: TRBJ1-5; d_gene: TRBD1; abundance: .; v_gene: TRBV15; CDR3nt: TGTGCCACCAGCAGAACAGGGGGCCTCGAGCCCCAGCATTTT; CDR3aa: CATSRTGGLEPQHF
j_gene: TRBJ1-2; d_gene: .; abundance: .; v_gene: TRBV5-1; CDR3nt: TGCGCCAGCAGCTTGACCCCGGGGGGCCCGACTAACTATGGCTACACCTTC; CDR3aa: CASSLTPGGPTNYGYTF
j_gene: TRBJ2-5; d_gene: .; abundance: .; v_gene: TRBV27; CDR3nt: TGTGCCAGCAGTTTATCGGGCCAGGGGCCGCGTGGGGAGACCCAGTACTTC; CDR3aa: CASSLSGQGPRGETQYF
j_gene: TRBJ1-3; d_gene: .; abundance: once; v_gene: TRBV30; CDR3nt: TGTGCCTGGAGTGGTGGGCCTGGAAACACCATATATTTT; CDR3aa: CAWSGGPGNTIYF
j_gene: TRBJ1-2; d_gene: TRBD1; abundance: .; v_gene: TRBV5-1; CDR3nt: TGCGCCAGCAGCTCACCCGGGACAGACTATGGCTACACCTTC; CDR3aa: CASSSPGTDYGYTF
j_gene: TRBJ1-6; d_gene: .; abundance: .; v_gene: TRBV6-6; CDR3nt: TGTGCCAGCAGTTACTCGAAACCGGGGTCACCCCTCCACTTT; CDR3aa: CASSYSKPGSPLHF
j_gene: TRBJ1-2; d_gene: .; abundance: .; v_gene: TRBV29-1; CDR3nt: TGCAGCGTTGACCAGGGGCCCTATGGCTACACCTTC; CDR3aa: CSVDQGPYGYTF
j_gene: TRBJ1-5; d_gene: .; abundance: .; v_gene: TRBV29-1; CDR3nt: TGCAGCGCCGTAGTTCCGAATCAGCCCCAGCATTTT; CDR3aa: CSAVVPNQPQHF
j_gene: TRBJ1-6; d_gene: .; abundance: .; v_gene: TRBV5-1; CDR3nt: TGCGCCAGCAGCTCATCTTACGAGGCATCGTTCAGTTCACCCCTCCACTTT; CDR3aa: CASSSSYEASFSSPLHF
j_gene: TRBJ2-5; d_gene: TRBD2; abundance: few; v_gene: TRBV7-2; CDR3nt: TGTGCCAGCAGAAAAACTAGCGGGGGGGAAGAGACCCAGTACTTC; CDR3aa: CASRKTSGGEETQYF
j_gene: TRBJ1-1; d_gene: .; abundance: .; v_gene: TRBV18; CDR3nt: TGTGCCAGCTCAGCAGATAGCGGGATGGACACTGAAGCTTTCTTT; CDR3aa: CASSADSGMDTEAFF
j_gene: TRBJ2-2; d_gene: TRBD1; abundance: .; v_gene: TRBV28; CDR3nt: TGTGCCAGCAGTTTATTTGGGACAGGGGGCCCCGGGGAGCTGTTTTTT; CDR3aa: CASSLFGTGGPGELFF
j_gene: TRBJ2-5; d_gene: .; abundance: .; v_gene: TRBV28; CDR3nt: TGTGCCAGCAGACAGGACACCCAAGAGACCCAGTACTTC; CDR3aa: CASRQDTQETQYF
j_gene: TRBJ1-2; d_gene: .; abundance: .; v_gene: TRBV4-1; CDR3nt: TGCGCCAGCAGCCAACCGACGGCGGCATACTATGGCTACACCTTC; CDR3aa: CASSQPTAAYYGYTF
j_gene: TRBJ1-1; d_gene: .; abundance: .; v_gene: TRBV14; CDR3nt: TGTGCCAGCAGCCAAGGGTTAGGAGGGGCAGTGGGAGCTTTCTTT; CDR3aa: CASSQGLGGAVGAFF
j_gene: TRBJ1-5; d_gene: .; abundance: .; v_gene: TRBV28; CDR3nt: TGTGCCAGCAGTCGCGAACAGGGATATGGGCCCCAGCATTTT; CDR3aa: CASSREQGYGPQHF
j_gene: TRBJ1-1; d_gene: .; abundance: .; v_gene: TRBV27; CDR3nt: TGTGCCAGCAGCTCGACTTCCCTCGGGGGCACTGAAGCTTTCTTT; CDR3aa: CASSSTSLGGTEAFF
j_gene: TRBJ2-7; d_gene: .; abundance: .; v_gene: TRBV5-1; CDR3nt: TGCGCCAGCAGCTTGTCAACAGGGTCGACCTACGAGCAGTACTTC; CDR3aa: CASSLSTGSTYEQYF
j_gene: TRBJ1-5; d_gene: .; abundance: .; v_gene: TRBV28; CDR3nt: TGTGCCAGCATCCCTTGGGGGGGGAACAATCAGCCCCAGCATTTT; CDR3aa: CASIPWGGNNQPQHF
j_gene: TRBJ2-1; d_gene: TRBD2; abundance: .; v_gene: TRBV7-2; CDR3nt: TGTGCCAGCAGCCTGCGAGCGGGGGCCGACAATGAGCAGTTCTTC; CDR3aa: CASSLRAGADNEQFF
j_gene: TRBJ2-5; d_gene: TRBD1; abundance: .; v_gene: TRBV2; CDR3nt: TGTGCCAGCGGCCGAGGGACAGCCCAAGAGACCCAGTACTTC; CDR3aa: CASGRGTAQETQYF
j_gene: TRBJ2-5; d_gene: .; abundance: .; v_gene: TRBV2; CDR3nt: TGTGCCAGCGATTATGGCAGGGGCCAAGAGACCCAGTACTTC; CDR3aa: CASDYGRGQETQYF
j_gene: TRBJ2-7; d_gene: TRBD1; abundance: .; v_gene: TRBV5-1; CDR3nt: TGCGCCAGCAGCTCCACCTCGACAGGGTATGGCGAGCAGTACTTC; CDR3aa: CASSSTSTGYGEQYF
j_gene: TRBJ1-3; d_gene: .; abundance: few; v_gene: TRBV30; CDR3nt: TGTGCCTGGAGTGCAGGAAACACCATATATTTT; CDR3aa: CAWSAGNTIYF
j_gene: TRBJ1-5; d_gene: TRBD1; abundance: .; v_gene: TRBV6-5; CDR3nt: TGTGCCAGCAGTTTCACGACAGGGAGCAATCAGCCCCAGCATTTT; CDR3aa: CASSFTTGSNQPQHF
j_gene: TRBJ1-1; d_gene: .; abundance: few; v_gene: TRBV5-1; CDR3nt: TGCGCCAGCAGCTTGGGGCAGGGTCACACTGAAGCTTTCTTT; CDR3aa: CASSLGQGHTEAFF
j_gene: TRBJ2-3; d_gene: .; abundance: .; v_gene: TRBV6-5; CDR3nt: TGTGCCAGCCTTCCCATCCCGGGCACAGATACGCAGTATTTT; CDR3aa: CASLPIPGTDTQYF
j_gene: TRBJ2-3; d_gene: TRBD2; abundance: .; v_gene: TRBV5-5; CDR3nt: TGTGCCAGCAGCCTTGGACTAGCAGCAGATACGCAGTATTTT; CDR3aa: CASSLGLAADTQYF